These 9 T cell receptor beta chains were all obtained from the same sample, sequenced in a study of Graves' ophthalmopathy and Graves' hyperthyroidism. Transcripts of RNA were the source for amplifying TCR beta CDR3 regions. The library came from an HTBI-primed first-round RT-PCR and a second-round multiplex PCR. TCRdb processed the multiplex PCR reads anew with MiXCR; each CDR3 protein has one entry. The table has about 740,000 distinct CDR3 sequences, roughly 40% seen once. The sequenced sample consisted of peripheral blood. These receptors came from an adult man with Graves' ophthalmopathy.

The chain couples TRBV29-1 to TRBJ1-2; 9 bases match TRBD1. The germline V gene encodes CDR1 SQVTM and CDR2 ANQGSEA. V shed 7 bases, J shed 5 bases, and the junction held 11 bases outside the gene matches. The CDR3 length is 14 residues. This CDR3 reads CSAKTGTGKYGYTF. As DNA, the CDR3 is TGCAGCGCCAAGACCGGGACAGGGAAATATGGCTACACCTTC. Filled out from reference TRBV29-1 and TRBJ1-2, the complete variable domain reads SAVISQKPSRDICQRGTSLTIQCQVDSQVTMMFWYRQQPGQSLTLIATANQGSEATYESGFVIDKFPISRPNLTFSTLTVSNMSPEDSSIYLCSAKTGTGKYGYTFGSGTRLTVV.

The V gene is TRBV25-1, the J gene TRBJ1-3, with D possibly TRBD1 on 5 matching bases. The CDR3 is 16 residues long. Germline V gene data show CDR1 as MGHDK and CDR2 as SYGVNS. The V end was cut by 3 bases, the J end by 1 base, with 13 bases between. CDR3 nucleotides: TGTGCCAGCAGTGACGTCGGGGGTAGGTCTGGAAACACCATATATTTT. It codes for CASSDVGGRSGNTIYF.

This clonotype was seen at least ten times. The genes are TRBV2 and TRBJ1-2, with D hard to call. From germline, CDR1 is SNHLY and CDR2 FYNNEI. Trimming left V 4 bases short and J 0 bases short, with 12 bases between. CDR3 length: 15 amino acids. The CDR3 nucleotides are TGTGCCAGCAGTGCCTCGGAAACAGCTAACTATGGCTACACCTTC. This codes for CASSASETANYGYTF.

CDR3 DNA: TGCAGTGCGCCAGCGCTCCGTCACGAGCAGTACTTC. It translates to CSAPALRHEQYF. J is TRBJ2-7 and V is TRBV20-1, with D uncertain. V was cut by 6 bases and J by 5 bases, with 14 bases left in between. The CDR3 covers 12 residues. From germline, CDR1 is DFQATT and CDR2 SNEGSKA (reference sequence).

The chain recombines TRBV11-2 with TRBJ1-2, with TRBD1 as a possible D gene (5 bases). Germline CDR1 SGHAT, CDR2 FQNNGV. Trimming cost V 4 bases and J 8 bases, with 8 bases left between them. The CDR3 is 11 amino acids. The CDR3 sequence is CASSSAGGYTF. In DNA, the CDR3 is TGTGCCAGCAGCTCCGCAGGGGGCTACACCTTC. Full variable domain (outside the CDR3, taken from reference TRBV11-2 and TRBJ1-2): EAGVAQSPRYKIIEKRQSVAFWCNPISGHATLYWYQQILGQGPKLLIQFQNNGVVDDSQLPKDRFSAERLKGVDSTLKIQPAKLEDSAVYLCASSSAGGYTFGSGTRLTVV.

The genes are TRBV7-9 and TRBJ2-2; D gene unclear. The CDR3 has 14 amino acids. Germline-derived CDR1 and CDR2 are SEHNR and FQNEAQ (reference sequence). V gave up 2 bases and J gave up 4 bases, with 8 bases separating them. The CDR3 sequence is CASSLTGFTGELFF. CDR3 coding DNA: TGTGCCAGCAGCTTAACCGGGTTCACCGGGGAGCTGTTTTTT.

The chain carries TRBV9 and TRBJ2-2, with unresolved D. Trimming shortened V by 0 bases and J by 2 bases, and 11 bases separated the two germline ends. The CDR3 runs 16 residues. The germline CDR1 and CDR2 sequences are SGDLS and YYNGEE. CDR3 DNA sequence: TGTGCCAGCAGCGTAGCGCTTGGACCAAACACCGGGGAGCTGTTTTTT. Its protein product is CASSVALGPNTGELFF.

V gene TRBV19 combines with J gene TRBJ1-1, with 7 bases that match TRBD1. The germline CDR1 and CDR2 sequences are LNHDA and SQIVND (reference sequence). V was pared by 7 bases and J by 3 bases, with 17 bases of the junction left unmatched. This CDR3 has 17 amino acids. CDR3 loop: CASIPHRGQDGDTEAFF. The CDR3 DNA is TGTGCCAGTATCCCTCATAGAGGACAGGATGGGGACACTGAAGCTTTCTTT. Filled out from reference TRBV19 and TRBJ1-1, the complete variable domain reads DGGITQSPKYLFRKEGQNVTLSCEQNLNHDAMYWYRQDPGQGLRLIYYSQIVNDFQKGDIAEGYSVSREKKESFPLTVTSAQKNPTAFYLCASIPHRGQDGDTEAFFGQGTRLTVV.

The V and J genes are TRBV24-1 and TRBJ2-4, with a tentative D call TRBD1 (6 bases). V shed 3 bases and J shed 8 bases, with 13 bases lying between them. Germline assignment: CDR1 KGHDR and CDR2 SFDVKD. The CDR3 spans 14 residues. The CDR3 DNA reads TGTGCCACCAGTGATAACTGGGGGCCTGACATTCAGTACTTC. Its protein product is CATSDNWGPDIQYF.